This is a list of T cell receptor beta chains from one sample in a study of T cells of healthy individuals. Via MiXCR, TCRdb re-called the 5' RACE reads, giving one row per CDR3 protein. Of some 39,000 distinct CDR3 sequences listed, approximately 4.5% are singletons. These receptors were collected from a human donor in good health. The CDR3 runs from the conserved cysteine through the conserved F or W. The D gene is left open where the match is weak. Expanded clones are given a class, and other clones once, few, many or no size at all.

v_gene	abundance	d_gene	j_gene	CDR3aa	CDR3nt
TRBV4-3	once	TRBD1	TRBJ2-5	CTSSQGGGPGQETQYF	TGCACCAGCAGCCAAGGGGGCGGCCCAGGACAAGAGACCCAGTACTTC
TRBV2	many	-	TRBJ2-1	CASEESSYNEQFF	TGTGCCAGCGAAGAGAGCTCCTACAATGAGCAGTTCTTC
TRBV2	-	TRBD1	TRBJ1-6	CASNRRQGGKSPLHF	TGTGCCAGCAATAGGCGACAGGGCGGGAAATCACCCCTCCACTTT
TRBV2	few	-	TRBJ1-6	CASGLGSSPLHF	TGTGCCAGCGGTCTGGGATCCTCACCCCTCCACTTT
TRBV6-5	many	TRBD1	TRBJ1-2	CARHRGGTYGYTF	TGTGCCAGGCACAGGGGGGGTACCTATGGCTACACCTTC
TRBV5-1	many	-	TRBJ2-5	CASSLWGGHQETQYF	TGCGCCAGCAGCTTGTGGGGGGGCCACCAAGAGACCCAGTACTTC
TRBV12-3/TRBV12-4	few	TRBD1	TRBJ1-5	CASSLAGTGGIDQPQHF	TGTGCCAGCAGTTTGGCCGGGACAGGGGGCATCGATCAGCCCCAGCATTTT
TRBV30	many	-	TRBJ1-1	CAWSAQANTEAFF	TGTGCCTGGAGTGCTCAGGCCAACACTGAAGCTTTCTTT
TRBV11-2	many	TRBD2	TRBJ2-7	CASSLDWGGNEQYF	TGTGCCAGCAGCTTAGATTGGGGAGGGAACGAGCAGTACTTC
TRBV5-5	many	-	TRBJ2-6	CASSSGDGANVLTF	TGTGCCAGCAGCTCAGGGGATGGGGCCAACGTCCTGACTTTC
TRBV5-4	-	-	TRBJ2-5	CASSLEEYSHQETQYF	TGTGCCAGCAGCTTGGAGGAGTATTCCCATCAAGAGACCCAGTACTTC
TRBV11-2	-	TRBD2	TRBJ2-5	CASSFLSGGNQETQYF	TGTGCCAGCAGCTTCCTTAGCGGGGGGAACCAAGAGACCCAGTACTTC
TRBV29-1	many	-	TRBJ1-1	CSVDTGNTEAFF	TGCAGCGTTGACACGGGGAACACTGAAGCTTTCTTT
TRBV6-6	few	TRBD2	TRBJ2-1	CASSYELAGPSYNEQFF	TGTGCCAGCAGTTACGAACTAGCGGGACCCTCCTACAATGAGCAGTTCTTC
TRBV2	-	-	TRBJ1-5	CASSDPRANQPQHF	TGTGCCAGCAGTGATCCCAGGGCGAATCAGCCCCAGCATTTT
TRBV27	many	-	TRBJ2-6	CASSLEWVSGANVLTF	TGTGCCAGCAGTTTAGAATGGGTCTCTGGGGCCAACGTCCTGACTTTC
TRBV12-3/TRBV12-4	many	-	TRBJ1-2	CASSYIDRHSGYTF	TGTGCCAGCAGCTACATCGATCGACATTCTGGCTACACCTTC
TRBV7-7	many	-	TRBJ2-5	CASTGRGEETQYF	TGTGCTAGCACGGGCCGGGGAGAAGAGACCCAGTACTTC
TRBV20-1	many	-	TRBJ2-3	CSARPHLRTDTQYF	TGCAGTGCTAGACCTCATTTGCGAACAGATACGCAGTATTTT
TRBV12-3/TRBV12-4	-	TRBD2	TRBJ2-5	CASSFRRTSGQETQYF	TGTGCCAGCAGCTTCCGTCGGACTAGCGGCCAAGAGACCCAGTACTTC
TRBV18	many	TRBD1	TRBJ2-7	CASSPHPRQGEQYF	TGTGCCAGCTCACCGCACCCCAGACAGGGCGAGCAGTACTTC
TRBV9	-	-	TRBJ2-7	CASSVTGPSYEQYF	TGTGCCAGCAGCGTAACCGGGCCTTCCTACGAGCAGTACTTC
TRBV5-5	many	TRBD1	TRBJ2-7	CASSADRVGYEQYF	TGTGCCAGCAGCGCCGACAGGGTAGGATACGAGCAGTACTTC
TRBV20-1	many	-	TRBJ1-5	CSAPTAGSNQPQHF	TGCAGTGCCCCCACGGCAGGGAGCAATCAGCCCCAGCATTTT
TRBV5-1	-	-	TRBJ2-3	CASSFGGASTDTQYF	TGCGCCAGCAGCTTTGGGGGGGCCAGCACAGATACGCAGTATTTT
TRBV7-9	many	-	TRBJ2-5	CASSSGTPFARTQYF	TGTGCCAGCAGTTCCGGGACCCCTTTCGCGAGGACCCAGTACTTC
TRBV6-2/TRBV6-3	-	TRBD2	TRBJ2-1	CASSRLAGYNEQFF	TGTGCCAGCAGTCGACTAGCGGGGTACAATGAGCAGTTCTTC
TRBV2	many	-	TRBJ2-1	CASSELVGYYNEQFF	TGTGCCAGCAGTGAGCTGGTAGGCTACTACAATGAGCAGTTCTTC
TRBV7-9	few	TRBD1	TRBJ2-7	CASSSAGHRGRYEQYF	TGTGCCAGCAGCTCCGCAGGACACAGGGGCCGCTACGAGCAGTACTTC
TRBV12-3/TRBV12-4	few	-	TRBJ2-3	CASSTTLGLDTQYF	TGTGCCAGCAGCACCACACTAGGTCTAGATACGCAGTATTTT
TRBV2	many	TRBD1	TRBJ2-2	CASSAVTGVGTGELFF	TGTGCCAGCAGTGCCGTGACAGGGGTCGGAACCGGGGAGCTGTTTTTT
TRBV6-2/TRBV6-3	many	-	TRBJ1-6	CASSYANSPLHF	TGTGCCAGCAGTTACGCCAATTCACCCCTCCACTTT
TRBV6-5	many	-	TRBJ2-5	CASSYRALLGETQYF	TGTGCCAGCAGTTATCGAGCCCTCCTTGGAGAGACCCAGTACTTC
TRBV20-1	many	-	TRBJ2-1	CSAWGTNEQFF	TGCAGTGCTTGGGGGACCAATGAGCAGTTCTTC
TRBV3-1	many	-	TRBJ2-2	CASTKDATPPGTGELFF	TGTGCCAGCACCAAAGATGCGACGCCCCCGGGGACCGGGGAGCTGTTTTTT
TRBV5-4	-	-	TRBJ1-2	CASSRGGVESYGYTF	TGTGCCAGCAGCCGAGGGGGGGTGGAGAGTTATGGCTACACCTTC
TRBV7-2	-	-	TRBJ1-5	CASSLQGGGQPQHF	TGTGCCAGCAGCTTACAAGGAGGGGGTCAGCCCCAGCATTTT
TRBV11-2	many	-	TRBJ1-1	CASSRHRGTGDPEAFF	TGTGCCAGCAGCCGACATCGGGGAACAGGCGATCCTGAAGCTTTCTTT
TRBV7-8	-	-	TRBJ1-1	CASSTGFYTEAFF	TGTGCCAGCAGTACAGGGTTTTACACTGAAGCTTTCTTT
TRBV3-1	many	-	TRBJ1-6	CASSQEAVGAYSPLHF	TGTGCCAGCAGCCAAGAAGCGGTAGGGGCCTATTCACCCCTCCACTTT
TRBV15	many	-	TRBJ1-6	CATSTGKDRQGSPLHF	TGTGCCACCAGCACAGGAAAGGACCGCCAAGGTTCACCCCTCCACTTT
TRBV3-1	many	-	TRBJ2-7	CASSQAPGQTSDEQYF	TGTGCCAGCAGCCAAGCGCCGGGACAGACTAGCGACGAGCAGTACTTC
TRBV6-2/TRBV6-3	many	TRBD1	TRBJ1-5	CASSYSRGPGGPQHF	TGTGCCAGCAGTTACTCCAGGGGGCCGGGGGGGCCCCAGCATTTT